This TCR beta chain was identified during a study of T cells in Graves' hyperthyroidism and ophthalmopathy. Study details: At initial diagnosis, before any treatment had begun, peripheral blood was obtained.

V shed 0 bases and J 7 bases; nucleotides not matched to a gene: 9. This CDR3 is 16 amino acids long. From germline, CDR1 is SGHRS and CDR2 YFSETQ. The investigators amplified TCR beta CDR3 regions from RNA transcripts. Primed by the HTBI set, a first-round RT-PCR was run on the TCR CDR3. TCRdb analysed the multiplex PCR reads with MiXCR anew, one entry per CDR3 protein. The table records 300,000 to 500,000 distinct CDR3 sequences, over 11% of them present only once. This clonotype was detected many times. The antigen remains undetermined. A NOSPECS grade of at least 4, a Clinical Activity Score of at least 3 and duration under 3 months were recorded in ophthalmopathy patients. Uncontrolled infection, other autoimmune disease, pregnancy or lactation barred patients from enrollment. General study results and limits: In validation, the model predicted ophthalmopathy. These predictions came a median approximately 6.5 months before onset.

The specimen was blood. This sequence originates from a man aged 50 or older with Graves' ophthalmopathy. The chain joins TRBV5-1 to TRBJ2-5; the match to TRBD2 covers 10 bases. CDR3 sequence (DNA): TGCGCCAGCAGCTTGGTCCCAGCGGGAGGGCCTGCGACCCAGTACTTC. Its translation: CASSLVPAGGPATQYF.